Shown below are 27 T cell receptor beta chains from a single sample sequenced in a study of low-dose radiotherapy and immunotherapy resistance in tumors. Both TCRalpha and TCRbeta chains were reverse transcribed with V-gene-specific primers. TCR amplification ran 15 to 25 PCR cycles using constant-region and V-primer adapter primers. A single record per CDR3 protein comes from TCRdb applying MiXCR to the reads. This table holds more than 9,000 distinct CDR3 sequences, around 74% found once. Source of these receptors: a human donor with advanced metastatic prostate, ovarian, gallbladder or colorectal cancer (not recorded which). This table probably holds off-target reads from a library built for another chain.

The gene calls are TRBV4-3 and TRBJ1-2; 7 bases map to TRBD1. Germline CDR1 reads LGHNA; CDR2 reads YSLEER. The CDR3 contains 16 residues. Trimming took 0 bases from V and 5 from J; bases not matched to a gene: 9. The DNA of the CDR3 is TGCGCCAGCAGCCAAGAGGGGAGGGGGCGCGGATATGGCTACACCTTC. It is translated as CASSQEGRGRGYGYTF.

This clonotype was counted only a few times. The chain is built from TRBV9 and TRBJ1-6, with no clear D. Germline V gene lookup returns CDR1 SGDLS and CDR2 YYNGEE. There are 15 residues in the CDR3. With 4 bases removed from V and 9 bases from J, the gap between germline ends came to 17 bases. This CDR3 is CASSLSGGLGSPLHF. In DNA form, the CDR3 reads TGTGCCAGCAGCTTAAGCGGCGGCCTTGGTTCACCCCTCCACTTT.

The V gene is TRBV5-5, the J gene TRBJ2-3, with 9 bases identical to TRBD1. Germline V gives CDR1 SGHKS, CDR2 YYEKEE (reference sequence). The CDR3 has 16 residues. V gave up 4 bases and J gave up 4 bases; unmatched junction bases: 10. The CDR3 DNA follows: TGTGCCAGCAGCCCGGGGACAGGGAAGGGGGCAGATACGCAGTATTTT. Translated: CASSPGTGKGADTQYF.

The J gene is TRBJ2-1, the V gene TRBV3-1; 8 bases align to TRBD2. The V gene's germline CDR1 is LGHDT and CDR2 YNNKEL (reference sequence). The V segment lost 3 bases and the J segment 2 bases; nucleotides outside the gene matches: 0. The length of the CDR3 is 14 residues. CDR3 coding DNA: TGTGCCAGCAGCCAGCGGGGGGCCTACAATGAGCAGTTCTTC. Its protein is CASSQRGAYNEQFF.

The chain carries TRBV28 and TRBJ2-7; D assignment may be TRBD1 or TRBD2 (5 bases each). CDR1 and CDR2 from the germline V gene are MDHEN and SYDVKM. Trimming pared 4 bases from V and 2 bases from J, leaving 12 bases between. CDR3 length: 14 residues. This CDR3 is CASSSSGTPYEQYF. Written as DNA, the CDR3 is TGTGCCAGCAGTTCCTCCGGGACCCCCTACGAGCAGTACTTC.

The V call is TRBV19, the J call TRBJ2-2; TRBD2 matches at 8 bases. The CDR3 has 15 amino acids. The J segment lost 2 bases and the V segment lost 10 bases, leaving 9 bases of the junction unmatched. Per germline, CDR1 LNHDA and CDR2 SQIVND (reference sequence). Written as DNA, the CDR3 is TGTGCCACTCTACGGACTAGCCTAAACACCGGGGAGCTGTTTTTT. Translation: CATLRTSLNTGELFF.

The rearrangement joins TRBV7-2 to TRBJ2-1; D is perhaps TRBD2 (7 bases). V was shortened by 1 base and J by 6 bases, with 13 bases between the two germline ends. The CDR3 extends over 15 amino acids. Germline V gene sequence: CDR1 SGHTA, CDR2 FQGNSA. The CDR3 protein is CASSLGFGGANEQFF. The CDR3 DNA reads TGTGCCAGCAGCTTAGGGTTTGGGGGGGCCAATGAGCAGTTCTTC.

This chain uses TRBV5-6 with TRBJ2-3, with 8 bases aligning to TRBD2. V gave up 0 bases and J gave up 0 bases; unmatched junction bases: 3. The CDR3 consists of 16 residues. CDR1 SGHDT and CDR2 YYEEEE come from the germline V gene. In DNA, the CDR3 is TGTGCCAGCAGCTTGGACGGCGGGAGGAGCACAGATACGCAGTATTTT. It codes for CASSLDGGRSTDTQYF.

This CDR3 is CASSRTDRLSLEQYF. DNA of the CDR3: TGTGCCAGCAGTAGAACGGACAGGCTATCACTCGAGCAGTACTTC. The chain combines TRBV28 with TRBJ2-7, with 7 bases aligning to TRBD1. The CDR3 is made up of 15 amino acids. In germline, CDR1 is MDHEN, CDR2 SYDVKM. Trimming at V came to 5 bases and at J to 6 bases, leaving 13 bases not matched to a gene.

The DNA for the CDR3 is TGTGCCAGCAGCCAAGATCTGACGGCGAATCAGCCCCAGCATTTT. This sequence encodes CASSQDLTANQPQHF. The V call is TRBV3-1, the J call TRBJ1-5; the D is unclear. V lost 0 bases, J lost 4 bases, and 10 bases lay in between. Germline lookup yields CDR1 LGHDT and CDR2 YNNKEL (reference sequence). The CDR3 runs 15 residues. Using reference TRBV3-1 and TRBJ1-5 for the parts outside the CDR3, the full variable domain is DTAVSQTPKYLVTQMGNDKSIKCEQNLGHDTMYWYKQDSKKFLKIMFSYNNKELIINETVPNRFSPKSPDKAHLNLHINSLELGDSAVYFCASSQDLTANQPQHFGDGTRLSIL.

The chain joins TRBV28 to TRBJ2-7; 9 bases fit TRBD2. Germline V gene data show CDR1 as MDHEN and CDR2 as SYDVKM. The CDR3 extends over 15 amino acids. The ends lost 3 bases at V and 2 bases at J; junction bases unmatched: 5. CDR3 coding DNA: TGTGCCAGCAGTTTCAGCGGGAGGCAAACCTACGAGCAGTACTTC. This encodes CASSFSGRQTYEQYF.

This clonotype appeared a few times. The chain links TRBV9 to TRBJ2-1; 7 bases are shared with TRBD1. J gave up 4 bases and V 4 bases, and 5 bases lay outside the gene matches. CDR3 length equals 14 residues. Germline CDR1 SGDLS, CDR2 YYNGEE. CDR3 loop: CASSPGGSYNEQFF. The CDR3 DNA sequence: TGTGCCAGCAGCCCAGGGGGATCGTACAATGAGCAGTTCTTC.

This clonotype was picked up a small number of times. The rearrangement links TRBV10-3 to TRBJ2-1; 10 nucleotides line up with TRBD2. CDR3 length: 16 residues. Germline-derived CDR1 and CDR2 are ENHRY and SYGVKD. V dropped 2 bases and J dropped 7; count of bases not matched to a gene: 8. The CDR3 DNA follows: TGTGCCATCAGTGAGGGGTCTAGCGGGAGTCGAAATGAGCAGTTCTTC. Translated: CAISEGSSGSRNEQFF.

CDR3 nucleotides: TGCAGTGCTGAAGCGGGGGCTCGTGGGGCCAACGTCCTGACTTTC. This sequence encodes CSAEAGARGANVLTF. The gene calls are TRBV20-1 and TRBJ2-6; 8 nucleotides agree with TRBD2. Trimming took 5 bases from V and 3 from J; bases not matched to a gene: 6. From germline, CDR1 is DFQATT and CDR2 SNEGSKA (reference sequence). This CDR3 is built from 15 residues.

This CDR3 reads CASKLGGQGYLQPQHF. The CDR3 DNA follows: TGTGCCAGCAAGTTGGGCGGACAGGGGTATTTGCAGCCCCAGCATTTT. The chain joins TRBV28 to TRBJ1-5, with 9 bases matching TRBD1. The CDR3 runs to 16 residues. V was pared by 7 bases and J by 7 bases, with 14 bases of the junction left unmatched. CDR1 and CDR2 from the germline V gene are MDHEN and SYDVKM.

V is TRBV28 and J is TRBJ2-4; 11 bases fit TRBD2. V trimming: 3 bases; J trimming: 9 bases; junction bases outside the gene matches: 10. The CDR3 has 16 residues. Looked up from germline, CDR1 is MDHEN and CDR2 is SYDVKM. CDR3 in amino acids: CASSLGTSGSFAIQYF. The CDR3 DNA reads TGTGCCAGCAGTTTGGGTACTAGCGGGAGTTTCGCCATTCAGTACTTC. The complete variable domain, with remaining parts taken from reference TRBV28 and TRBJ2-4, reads DVKVTQSSRYLVKRTGEKVFLECVQDMDHENMFWYRQDPGLGLRLIYFSYDVKMKEKGDIPEGYSVSREKKERFSLILESASTNQTSMYLCASSLGTSGSFAIQYFGAGTRLSVL.

CDR3 sequence: CASSQGPSGSSYNEQFF. CDR3 bases: TGCGCCAGCAGCCAAGGTCCTAGCGGGAGCTCCTACAATGAGCAGTTCTTC. This chain connects TRBV4-3 to TRBJ2-1; 10 bases map to TRBD2. This CDR3 comprises 17 residues. J gave up 0 bases and V 1 base, and 3 bases lay outside the gene matches. Germline assignment: CDR1 LGHNA and CDR2 YSLEER.

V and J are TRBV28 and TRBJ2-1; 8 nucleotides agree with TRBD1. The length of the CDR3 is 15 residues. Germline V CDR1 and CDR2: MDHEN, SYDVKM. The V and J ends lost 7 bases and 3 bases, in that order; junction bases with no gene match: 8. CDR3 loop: CASTEGTGLYNEQFF. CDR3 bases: TGTGCCAGCACCGAGGGGACAGGTCTCTACAATGAGCAGTTCTTC.

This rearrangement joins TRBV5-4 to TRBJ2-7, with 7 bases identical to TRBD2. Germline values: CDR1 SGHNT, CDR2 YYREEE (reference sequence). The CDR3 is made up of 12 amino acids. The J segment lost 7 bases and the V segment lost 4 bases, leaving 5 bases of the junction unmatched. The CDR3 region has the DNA TGTGCCAGCAGCCTGGCGGGGGATGAGCAGTACTTC. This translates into CASSLAGDEQYF.

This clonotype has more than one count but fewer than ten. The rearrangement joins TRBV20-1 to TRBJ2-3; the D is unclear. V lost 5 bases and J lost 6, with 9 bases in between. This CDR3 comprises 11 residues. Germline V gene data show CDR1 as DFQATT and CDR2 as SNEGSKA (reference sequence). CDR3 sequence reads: CSAPPRDTQYF. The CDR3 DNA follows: TGCAGTGCTCCTCCTAGGGATACGCAGTATTTT.

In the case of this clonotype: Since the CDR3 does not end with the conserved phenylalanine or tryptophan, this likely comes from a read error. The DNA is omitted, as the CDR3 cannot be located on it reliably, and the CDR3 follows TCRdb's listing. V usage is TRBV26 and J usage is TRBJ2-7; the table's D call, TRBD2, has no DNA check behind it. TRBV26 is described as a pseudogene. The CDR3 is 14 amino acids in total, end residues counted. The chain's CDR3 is CASRAIAGTNEQYY.

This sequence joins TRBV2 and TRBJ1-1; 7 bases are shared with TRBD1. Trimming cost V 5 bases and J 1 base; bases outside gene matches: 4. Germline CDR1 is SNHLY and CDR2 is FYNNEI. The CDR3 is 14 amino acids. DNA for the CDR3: TGTGCCAGCAGTTTGGGACAGCAGAACACTGAAGCTTTCTTT. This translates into CASSLGQQNTEAFF.

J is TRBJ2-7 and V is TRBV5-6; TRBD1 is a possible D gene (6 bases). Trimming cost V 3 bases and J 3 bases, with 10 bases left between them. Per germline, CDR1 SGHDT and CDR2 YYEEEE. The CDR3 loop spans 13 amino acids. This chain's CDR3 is CASSYRDNYEQYF. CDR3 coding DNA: TGTGCCAGCAGCTACCGGGACAACTACGAGCAGTACTTC.

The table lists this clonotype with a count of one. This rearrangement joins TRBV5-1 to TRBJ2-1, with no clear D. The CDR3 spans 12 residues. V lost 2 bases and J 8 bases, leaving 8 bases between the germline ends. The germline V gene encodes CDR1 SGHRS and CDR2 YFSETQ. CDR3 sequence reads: CASSFRSDEQFF. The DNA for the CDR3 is TGCGCCAGCAGCTTTCGGTCGGATGAGCAGTTCTTC.

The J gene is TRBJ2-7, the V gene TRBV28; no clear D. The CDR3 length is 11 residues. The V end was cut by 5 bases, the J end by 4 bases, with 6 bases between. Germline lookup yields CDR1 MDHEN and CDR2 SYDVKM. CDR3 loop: CASSTLYEQYF. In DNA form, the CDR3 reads TGTGCCAGCAGTACCCTTTACGAGCAGTACTTC.

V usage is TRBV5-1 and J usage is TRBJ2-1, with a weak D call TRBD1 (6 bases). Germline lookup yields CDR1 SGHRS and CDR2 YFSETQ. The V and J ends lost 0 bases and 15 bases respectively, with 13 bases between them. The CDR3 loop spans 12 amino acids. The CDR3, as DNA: TGCGCCAGCAGCTTGGAACAGGGCATTTCGTTCTTC. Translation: CASSLEQGISFF.

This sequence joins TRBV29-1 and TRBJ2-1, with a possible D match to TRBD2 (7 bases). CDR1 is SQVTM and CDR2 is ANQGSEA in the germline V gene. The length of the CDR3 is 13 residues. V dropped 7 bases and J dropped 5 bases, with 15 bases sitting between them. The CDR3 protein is CSDRGDIHNEQFF. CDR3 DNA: TGCAGCGATCGGGGGGACATACACAATGAGCAGTTCTTC.